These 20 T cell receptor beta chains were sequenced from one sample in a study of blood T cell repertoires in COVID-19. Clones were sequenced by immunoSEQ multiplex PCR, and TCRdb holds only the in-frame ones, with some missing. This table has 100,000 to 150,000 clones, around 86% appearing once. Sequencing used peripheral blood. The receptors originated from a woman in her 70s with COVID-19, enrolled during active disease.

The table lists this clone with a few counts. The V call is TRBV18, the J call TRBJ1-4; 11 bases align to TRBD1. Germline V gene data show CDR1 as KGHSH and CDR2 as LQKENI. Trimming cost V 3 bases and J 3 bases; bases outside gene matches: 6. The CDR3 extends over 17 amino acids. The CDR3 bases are TGTGCCAGCTCACCTGGGACAGGGGGTCCCTCTAATGAAAAACTGTTTTTT. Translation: CASSPGTGGPSNEKLFF.

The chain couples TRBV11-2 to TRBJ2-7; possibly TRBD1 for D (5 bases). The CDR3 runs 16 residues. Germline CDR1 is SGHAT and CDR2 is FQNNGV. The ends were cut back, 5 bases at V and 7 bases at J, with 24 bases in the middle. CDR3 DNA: TGTGCCAGCAGCCCCGGTGGGGCTCTGTCGTTAAAGGAGCAGTACTTC. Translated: CASSPGGALSLKEQYF. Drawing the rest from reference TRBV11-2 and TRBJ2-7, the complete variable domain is EAGVAQSPRYKIIEKRQSVAFWCNPISGHATLYWYQQILGQGPKLLIQFQNNGVVDDSQLPKDRFSAERLKGVDSTLKIQPAKLEDSAVYLCASSPGGALSLKEQYFGPGTRLTVT.

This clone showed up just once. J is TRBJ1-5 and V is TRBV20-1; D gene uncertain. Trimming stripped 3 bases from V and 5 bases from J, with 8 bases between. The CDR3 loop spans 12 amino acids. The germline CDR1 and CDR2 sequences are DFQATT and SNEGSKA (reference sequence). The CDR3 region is CSASFLDQPQHF. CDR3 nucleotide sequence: TGCAGTGCTAGTTTCCTCGATCAGCCCCAGCATTTT.

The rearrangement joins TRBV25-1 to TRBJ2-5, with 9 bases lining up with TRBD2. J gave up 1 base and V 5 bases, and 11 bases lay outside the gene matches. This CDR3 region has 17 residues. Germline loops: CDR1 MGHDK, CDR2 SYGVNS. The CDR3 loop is CASSTWGSGGLQETQYF. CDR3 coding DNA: TGTGCCAGCAGTACTTGGGGTAGCGGGGGCCTCCAAGAGACCCAGTACTTC.

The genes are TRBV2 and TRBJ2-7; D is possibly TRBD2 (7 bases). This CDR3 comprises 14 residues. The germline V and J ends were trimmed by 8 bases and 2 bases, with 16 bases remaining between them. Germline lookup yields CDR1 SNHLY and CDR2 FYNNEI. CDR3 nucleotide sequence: TGTGCCAGCCAAAAGCGGGACACGACCTACGAGCAGTACTTC. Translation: CASQKRDTTYEQYF.

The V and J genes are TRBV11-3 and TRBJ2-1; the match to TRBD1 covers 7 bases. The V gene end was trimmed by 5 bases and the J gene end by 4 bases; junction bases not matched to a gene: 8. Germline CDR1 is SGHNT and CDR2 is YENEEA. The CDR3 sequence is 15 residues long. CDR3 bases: TGTGCCAGCAGCGTCGAGGGGACAGTATACAATGAGCAGTTCTTC. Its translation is CASSVEGTVYNEQFF.

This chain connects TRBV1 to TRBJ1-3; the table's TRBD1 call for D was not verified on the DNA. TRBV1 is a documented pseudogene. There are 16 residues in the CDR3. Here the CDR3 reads CTSSSRPGQGGNTIYF. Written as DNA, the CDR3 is TGCACCAGCAGCTCAAGACCGGGACAGGGCGGAAACACCATATATTTT.

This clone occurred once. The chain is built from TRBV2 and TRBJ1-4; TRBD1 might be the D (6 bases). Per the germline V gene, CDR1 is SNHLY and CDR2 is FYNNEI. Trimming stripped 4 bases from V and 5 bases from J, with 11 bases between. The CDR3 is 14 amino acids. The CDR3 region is CASSATGVNEKLFF. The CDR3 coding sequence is TGTGCCAGCAGTGCGACAGGAGTGAATGAAAAACTGTTTTTT. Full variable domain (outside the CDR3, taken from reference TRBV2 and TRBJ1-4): EPEVTQTPSHQVTQMGQEVILRCVPISNHLYFYWYRQILGQKVEFLVSFYNNEISEKSEIFDDQFSVERPDGSNFTLKIRSTKLEDSAMYFCASSATGVNEKLFFGSGTQLSVL.

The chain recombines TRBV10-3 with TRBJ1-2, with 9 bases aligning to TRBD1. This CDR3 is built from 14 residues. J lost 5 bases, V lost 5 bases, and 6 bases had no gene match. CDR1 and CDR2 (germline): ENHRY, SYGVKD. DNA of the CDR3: TGTGCCATCAGTTCGGACAGGGGCGGGTATGGCTACACCTTC. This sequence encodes CAISSDRGGYGYTF.

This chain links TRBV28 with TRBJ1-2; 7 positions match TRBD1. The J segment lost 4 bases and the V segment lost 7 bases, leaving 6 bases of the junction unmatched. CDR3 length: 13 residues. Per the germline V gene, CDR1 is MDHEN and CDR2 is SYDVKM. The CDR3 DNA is TGTGCCAGCACCGACAGGGACTTCTATGGCTACACCTTC. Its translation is CASTDRDFYGYTF.

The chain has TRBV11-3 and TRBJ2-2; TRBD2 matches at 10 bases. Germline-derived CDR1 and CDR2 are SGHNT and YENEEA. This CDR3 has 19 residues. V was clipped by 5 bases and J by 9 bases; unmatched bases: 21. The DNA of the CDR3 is TGTGCCAGCAGCCCCTTCCCAGCGGGGGGGTTATCGGCGACCCGGGAGCTGTTTTTT. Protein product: CASSPFPAGGLSATRELFF.

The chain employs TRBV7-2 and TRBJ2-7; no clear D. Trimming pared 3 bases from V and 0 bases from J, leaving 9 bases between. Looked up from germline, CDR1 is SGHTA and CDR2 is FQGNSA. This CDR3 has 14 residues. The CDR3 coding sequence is TGTGCCAGCAGCTTTTCTGGCAACTCCTACGAGCAGTACTTC. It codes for CASSFSGNSYEQYF.

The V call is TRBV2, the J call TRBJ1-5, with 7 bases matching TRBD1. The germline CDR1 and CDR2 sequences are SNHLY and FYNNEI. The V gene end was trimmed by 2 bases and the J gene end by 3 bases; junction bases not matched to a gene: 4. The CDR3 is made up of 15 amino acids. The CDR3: CASSERGQYNQPQHF. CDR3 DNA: TGTGCCAGCAGTGAAAGGGGACAGTACAATCAGCCCCAGCATTTT.

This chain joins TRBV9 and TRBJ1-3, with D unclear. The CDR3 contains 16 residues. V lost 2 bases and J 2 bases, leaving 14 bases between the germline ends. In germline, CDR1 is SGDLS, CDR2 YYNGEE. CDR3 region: CASSVGVSLPGNTIYF. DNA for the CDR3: TGTGCCAGCAGCGTCGGGGTATCTCTTCCTGGAAACACCATATATTTT.

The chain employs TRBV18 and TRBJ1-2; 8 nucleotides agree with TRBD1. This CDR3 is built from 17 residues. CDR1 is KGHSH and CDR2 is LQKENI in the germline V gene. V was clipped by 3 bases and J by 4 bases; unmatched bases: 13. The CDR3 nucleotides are TGTGCCAGCTCACCCATCCGGACAGGGATCATTGGCTATGGCTACACCTTC. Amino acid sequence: CASSPIRTGIIGYGYTF.

The CDR3 region has the DNA TGTGCCAGCAGCTCAAATAGCAATCAGCCCCAGCATTTT. Protein sequence: CASSSNSNQPQHF. The chain recombines TRBV9 with TRBJ1-5, with D unresolved. The CDR3 totals 13 residues. Trimming cost V 4 bases and J 0 bases, with 5 bases left between them. Germline CDR1 is SGDLS and CDR2 is YYNGEE.

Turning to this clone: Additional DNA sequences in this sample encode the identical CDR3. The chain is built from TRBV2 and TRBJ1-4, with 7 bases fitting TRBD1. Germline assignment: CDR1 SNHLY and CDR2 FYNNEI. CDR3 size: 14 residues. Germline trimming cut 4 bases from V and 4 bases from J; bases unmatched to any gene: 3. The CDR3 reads CASSATGFNEKLFF. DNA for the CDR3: TGTGCCAGCAGTGCGACAGGGTTTAATGAAAAACTGTTTTTT.

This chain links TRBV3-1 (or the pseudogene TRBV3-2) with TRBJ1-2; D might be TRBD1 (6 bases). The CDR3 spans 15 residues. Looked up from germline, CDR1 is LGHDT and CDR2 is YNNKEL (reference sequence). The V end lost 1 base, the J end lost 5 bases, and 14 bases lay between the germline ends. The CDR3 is CASSQVADSPYGYTF. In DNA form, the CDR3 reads TGTGCCAGCAGCCAAGTCGCGGACAGCCCGTATGGCTACACCTTC.

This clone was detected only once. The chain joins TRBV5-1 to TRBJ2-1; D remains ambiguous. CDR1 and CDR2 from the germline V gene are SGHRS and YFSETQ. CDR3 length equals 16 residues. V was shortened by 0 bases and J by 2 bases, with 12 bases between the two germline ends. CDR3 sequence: CASSLVFELAYNEQFF. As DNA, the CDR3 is TGCGCCAGCAGCTTGGTGTTCGAGCTCGCCTACAATGAGCAGTTCTTC.

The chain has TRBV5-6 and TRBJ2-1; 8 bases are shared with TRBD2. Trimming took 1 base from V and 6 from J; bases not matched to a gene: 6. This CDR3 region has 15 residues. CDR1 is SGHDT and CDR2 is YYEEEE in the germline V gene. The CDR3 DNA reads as TGTGCCAGCAGCTTGCCAACGGGGGGGCCCAATGAGCAGTTCTTC. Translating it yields CASSLPTGGPNEQFF. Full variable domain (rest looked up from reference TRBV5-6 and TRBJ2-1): DAGVTQSPTHLIKTRGQQVTLRCSPKSGHDTVSWYQQALGQGPQFIFQYYEEEERQRGNFPDRFSGHQFPNYSSELNVNALLLGDSALYLCASSLPTGGPNEQFFGPGTRLTVL.